The clone carrying this TCR beta chain was observed many times. The sample belongs to a study of human T cells and chemical hapten exposure. Via MiXCR, TCRdb re-called the RACE reads, giving one row per CDR3 protein. Seen here are 330,000 or so distinct CDR3 sequences, nearly 6.5% observed once, and the top ten hold about 5.4%. As to time point: patch test 2, 6 weeks after DPC sensitization. The treatment is: therapeutic diphenylcyclopropenone sensitization with weekly scalp DPC. V was shortened by 0 bases and J by 5 bases, with 10 bases between the two germline ends. Looked up from germline, CDR1 is LNHNV and CDR2 is YYDKDF (reference sequence). The CDR3 is 14 residues long.

Source: whole blood, taken in connection with sensitization to the hapten diphenylcyclopropenone (DPC). The receptor comes from a woman aged 18-29 years with alopecia areata. Some clones in this sample may be carry-over from other donors' samples. V is TRBV15 and J is TRBJ1-1; tentatively, D is TRBD1 (5 bases). Written as DNA, the CDR3 is TGTGCCACCAGCAGAGATGAGGAGGGGACTGAAGCTTTCTTT. It encodes CATSRDEEGTEAFF.